The 17 T cell receptor beta chains listed next were all sequenced from one sample in a study of CD8+ T cells in alopecia areata. Treatment specified: oral pan-JAK inhibitor, 5-10 mg twice daily. Extracted RNA was reverse transcribed into cDNA, the sequencing template. Assay used: immunoSEQ multiplex PCR; TCRdb lists only in-frame clones, some missing. The sample holds about 87,000 clones; just over 70% are singletons and the top ten take approximately 15%. The input for sequencing was CD8+ T cells sorted from blood, taken around week 44, from a patient treated with tofacitinib. The receptors come from a human donor with alopecia areata.

The chain recombines TRBV6-5 with TRBJ2-5; D might be TRBD2 (6 bases). V was clipped by 6 bases and J by 1 base, with 9 bases between them. The V gene's germline CDR1 is MNHEY and CDR2 SVGAGI. There are 13 residues in the CDR3. The CDR3 reads CASSRDSQETQYF. The CDR3, as DNA: TGTGCCAGCAGCCGGGACTCCCAAGAGACCCAGTACTTC.

This clone was seen a handful of times. CDR3 nucleotide sequence: TGTGCCAGCAGGGTGAAATTTAATCAGCCCCAGCATTTT. It is translated as CASRVKFNQPQHF. The chain recombines TRBV2 with TRBJ1-5; D gene unclear. Germline CDR1 and CDR2: SNHLY and FYNNEI. The CDR3 has 13 residues. Trimming cost V 6 bases and J 4 bases, with 10 bases left between them.

J is TRBJ2-1 and V is TRBV7-9; 7 bases are shared with TRBD1. CDR3 length: 16 residues. CDR1 and CDR2 (germline): SEHNR, FQNEAQ (reference sequence). Losses at the gene ends were 5 bases for V and 4 bases for J; bases not matched to a gene: 11. The CDR3 DNA is TGTGCCAGCAGCCCCCTTCTCGGGACAGTATACAATGAGCAGTTCTTC. Amino acids: CASSPLLGTVYNEQFF.

V usage is TRBV9 and J usage is TRBJ1-6, with D uncertain. V shed 2 bases and J shed 7 bases, with 4 bases lying between them. The CDR3 extends over 12 amino acids. In germline, CDR1 is SGDLS, CDR2 YYNGEE. CDR3 nucleotide sequence: TGTGCCAGCAGCGTGGACAATTCACCCCTCCACTTT. Amino acid sequence: CASSVDNSPLHF.

The V and J genes are TRBV25-1 and TRBJ2-5; possibly TRBD2 for D (5 bases). This CDR3 has 15 amino acids. V was pared by 1 base and J by 1 base, with 10 bases between. The germline gives CDR1 MGHDK, CDR2 SYGVNS. The CDR3 bases are TGTGCCAGCAGTGAATCCCGGGGTATCCAAGAGACCCAGTACTTC. Its translation is CASSESRGIQETQYF. The whole variable domain, filled in from reference TRBV25-1 and TRBJ2-5, reads EADIYQTPRYLVIGTGKKITLECSQTMGHDKMYWYQQDPGMELHLIHYSYGVNSTEKGDLSSESTVSRIRTEHFPLTLESARPSHTSQYLCASSESRGIQETQYFGPGTRLLVL.

The chain employs TRBV7-3 and TRBJ2-7; no definite D call. The CDR3 runs 13 residues. Germline loops: CDR1 SGHTA, CDR2 FQGTGA. The V and J ends lost 3 bases and 0 bases respectively, with 6 bases between them. For the CDR3, the DNA is TGTGCCAGCAGCTTGGATAGCTCCTACGAGCAGTACTTC. Amino acids: CASSLDSSYEQYF. The whole variable domain, remainder taken from reference TRBV7-3 and TRBJ2-7, is GAGVSQTPSNKVTEKGKYVELRCDPISGHTALYWYRQSLGQGPEFLIYFQGTGAADDSGLPNDRFFAVRPEGSVSTLKIQRTERGDSAVYLCASSLDSSYEQYFGPGTRLTVT.

The genes are TRBV5-6 and TRBJ2-1; D possibly matches TRBD1 or TRBD2 (6 bases each). The length of the CDR3 is 12 residues. Looked up from germline, CDR1 is SGHDT and CDR2 is YYEEEE. Deletions cut 4 bases from V and 6 bases from J, with 8 bases between. The CDR3 bases are TGTGCCAGCAGCAGGGGGGTCAATGAGCAGTTCTTC. This sequence encodes CASSRGVNEQFF.

The chain couples TRBV4-3 to TRBJ2-2; no firm D call. V shed 1 base and J shed 5 bases, with 11 bases lying between them. The germline gives CDR1 LGHNA, CDR2 YSLEER. The CDR3 length is 15 residues. The CDR3 DNA follows: TGCGCCAGCAGCCAAGGATTTGGACGGACCGGGGAGCTGTTTTTT. As protein: CASSQGFGRTGELFF.

The chain carries TRBV5-1 and TRBJ1-1, with no clear D. V lost 1 base, J lost 0 bases, and 10 bases lay in between. Germline V gene lookup returns CDR1 SGHRS and CDR2 YFSETQ. The CDR3 loop spans 15 amino acids. The CDR3 spells CASSLTSPVNTEAFF. DNA for the CDR3: TGCGCCAGCAGCTTGACCTCCCCGGTGAACACTGAAGCTTTCTTT.

A few counts support this clone. The V gene is TRBV4-3, the J gene TRBJ1-2; 8 nucleotides match TRBD1. V was clipped by 0 bases and J by 2 bases; unmatched bases: 2. The CDR3 runs 15 residues. Germline values: CDR1 LGHNA, CDR2 YSLEER. CDR3 loop: CASSQDQGANYGYTF. The CDR3 DNA is TGCGCCAGCAGCCAAGATCAGGGGGCGAACTATGGCTACACCTTC.

The V gene is TRBV4-3, the J gene TRBJ2-7; D might be TRBD2 (7 bases). V was clipped by 0 bases and J by 5 bases, with 14 bases between them. The CDR3 runs 15 residues. Germline CDR1 LGHNA, CDR2 YSLEER. CDR3 sequence (DNA): TGCGCCAGCAGCCAAGATCGGGGGGCAGTAAACGAGCAGTACTTC. Translating it yields CASSQDRGAVNEQYF.

This clone appeared a single time. The chain employs TRBV5-4 and TRBJ1-5, with D maybe TRBD1 (6 bases). Germline CDR1 reads SGHNT; CDR2 reads YYREEE (reference sequence). Between the trimmed V and J ends, which lost 0 bases and 1 base, there was a span of 17 bases. The CDR3 consists of 18 residues. CDR3 in DNA: TGTGCCAGCAGCTTGGAAGAAAAGGGGGTATTGAGCAATCAGCCCCAGCATTTT. It codes for CASSLEEKGVLSNQPQHF.

This sequence joins TRBV7-9 and TRBJ1-2, with TRBD1 identical over 8 bases. Per germline, CDR1 SEHNR and CDR2 FQNEAQ (reference sequence). V shed 5 bases, J shed 8 bases, and the junction held 4 bases outside the gene matches. The CDR3 has 12 amino acids. The CDR3 loop is CASSPTGEGYTF. The CDR3 DNA sequence: TGTGCCAGCAGCCCGACAGGGGAAGGCTACACCTTC.

This chain links TRBV30 with TRBJ2-1, with 12 bases identical to TRBD2. The CDR3 loop spans 16 amino acids. Germline CDR1 is GTSNPN and CDR2 is SVGIG (reference sequence). Losses at the gene ends were 1 base for V and 5 bases for J; bases not matched to a gene: 6. The CDR3 sequence is CAWSELTSGGHNEQFF. The CDR3 nucleotides are TGTGCCTGGAGTGAACTGACTAGCGGGGGTCACAATGAGCAGTTCTTC.

As for this clone: Germline is not matched at one junction end, which may reflect a read error. The chain carries TRBV29-1 and TRBJ2-3; tentative D call: TRBD2 (6 bases). The CDR3 covers 16 residues. CDR1 is SQVTM and CDR2 is ANQGSEA in the germline V gene. CDR3 nucleotide sequence: TGCAGCATTGACTTCTCAGGACTACCATCTACAGATACGCAGTATTTT. It specifies CSIDFSGLPSTDTQYF.

This chain uses TRBV27 with TRBJ1-2, with D hard to call. The CDR3 length is 15 residues. Per the germline V gene, CDR1 is MNHEY and CDR2 is SMNVEV (reference sequence). V lost 0 bases and J 8 bases, leaving 16 bases between the germline ends. The CDR3 is CASSLSGNLNKGYTF. CDR3 nucleotides: TGTGCCAGCAGTTTATCAGGAAATCTTAACAAGGGCTACACCTTC.

This clone is a singleton in its sample. The chain recombines TRBV7-3 with TRBJ1-1; 9 nucleotides align to TRBD1. The CDR3 has 17 residues. V shed 0 bases, J shed 1 base, and the junction held 6 bases outside the gene matches. CDR1 is SGHTA and CDR2 is FQGTGA in the germline V gene. For the CDR3, the DNA is TGTGCCAGCAGCTTAACTGGGACAGGGTTGGAGAACACTGAAGCTTTCTTT. Protein product: CASSLTGTGLENTEAFF. The whole variable domain, remainder taken from reference TRBV7-3 and TRBJ1-1, is GAGVSQTPSNKVTEKGKYVELRCDPISGHTALYWYRQSLGQGPEFLIYFQGTGAADDSGLPNDRFFAVRPEGSVSTLKIQRTERGDSAVYLCASSLTGTGLENTEAFFGQGTRLTVV.